This is a list of T cell receptor beta chains from one sample in a study of control samples from healthy donors and cancer patients. Clones were sequenced by immunoSEQ multiplex PCR, and TCRdb holds only the in-frame ones, with some missing. The sample has 3,500 to 4,500 clones, roughly 80% seen once. The material sequenced was formalin-fixed, paraffin-embedded tissue. These receptors all stem from a female donor with melanoma. Both conserved end residues are part of each CDR3. The order of the fields is CDR3 DNA, CDR3 protein, J gene, clone size, V gene, D gene. D genes are given only for firm matches. Size values are once, few and many counts, or a class for expanded clones, and some rows have none.

cdr3_nt: TGTGCCAGCTTAGGAATTAGCGGGAGGGCCAGGGAGACCCAGTACTTC
cdr3_aa: CASLGISGRARETQYF
j_call: TRBJ2-5
clone_size: NA
v_call: TRBV3-1/TRBV3-2
d_call: TRBD2

cdr3_nt: TGTGCCAGCAGTGAATCAATTCCAGGCAATTCACCCCTCCACTTT
cdr3_aa: CASSESIPGNSPLHF
j_call: TRBJ1-6
clone_size: NA
v_call: TRBV2
d_call: NA

cdr3_nt: TGTGCCAGCAGTGACGGGGGAGGCACAGATACGCAGTATTTT
cdr3_aa: CASSDGGGTDTQYF
j_call: TRBJ2-3
clone_size: NA
v_call: TRBV2
d_call: NA

cdr3_nt: TGTGCCAGCAACTCAATCCGCGGGGGGAGCTCCTACAATGAGCAGTTCTTC
cdr3_aa: CASNSIRGGSSYNEQFF
j_call: TRBJ2-1
clone_size: NA
v_call: TRBV7-2
d_call: TRBD2

cdr3_nt: TGTGCCAGCAGTTACGTTAGGACAGGGGGAGGGTATGGCTACACCTTC
cdr3_aa: CASSYVRTGGGYGYTF
j_call: TRBJ1-2
clone_size: few
v_call: TRBV6-5
d_call: TRBD1

cdr3_nt: TGCGCCAGCAGCCAAGCGTTGAACAGTTGGAACACTGAAGCTTTCTTT
cdr3_aa: CASSQALNSWNTEAFF
j_call: TRBJ1-1
clone_size: NA
v_call: TRBV4-1
d_call: NA

cdr3_nt: TGTGCCAGCAGCCAAGCGGTGAGACTAGCGGTCACCGGGGAGCTGTTTTTT
cdr3_aa: CASSQAVRLAVTGELFF
j_call: TRBJ2-2
clone_size: NA
v_call: TRBV3-1/TRBV3-2
d_call: TRBD2

cdr3_nt: TGTGCCAGCAAATGGACAGGGACTAGCACAGATACGCAGTATTTT
cdr3_aa: CASKWTGTSTDTQYF
j_call: TRBJ2-3
clone_size: NA
v_call: TRBV6-5
d_call: TRBD1

cdr3_nt: TGTGCCAGCAGCTTAGGGACTAGCGCTATCAATGAGCAGTTCTTC
cdr3_aa: CASSLGTSAINEQFF
j_call: TRBJ2-1
clone_size: NA
v_call: TRBV7-3
d_call: TRBD2

cdr3_nt: TGTGCCAGCAGCCAAGGAATCGGGGGTTTAAGTGGAAACACCATATATTTT
cdr3_aa: CASSQGIGGLSGNTIYF
j_call: TRBJ1-3
clone_size: few
v_call: TRBV3-1/TRBV3-2
d_call: NA

cdr3_nt: TGTGCCAGCAGCCCACTAGCGGGGAGCTACAATGAGCAGTTCTTC
cdr3_aa: CASSPLAGSYNEQFF
j_call: TRBJ2-1
clone_size: once
v_call: TRBV7-9
d_call: TRBD2

cdr3_nt: TGCGCCAGCAGCCAAGATCGGACTAGCGGGATCACCGGGGAGCTGTTTTTT
cdr3_aa: CASSQDRTSGITGELFF
j_call: TRBJ2-2
clone_size: NA
v_call: TRBV4-1
d_call: TRBD2

cdr3_nt: TGTGCCAGCAGCCGACTAGCGGGAGGGAGGGATGAGCAGTTCTTC
cdr3_aa: CASSRLAGGRDEQFF
j_call: TRBJ2-1
clone_size: once
v_call: TRBV6-5
d_call: TRBD2

cdr3_nt: TGTGCCAGTAGTACGAGGGGAACTGAAGCTTTCTTT
cdr3_aa: CASSTRGTEAFF
j_call: TRBJ1-1
clone_size: once
v_call: TRBV19
d_call: NA

cdr3_nt: TGTGCCAGCAATTACAGGGATGAGCAGTTCTTC
cdr3_aa: CASNYRDEQFF
j_call: TRBJ2-1
clone_size: NA
v_call: TRBV6-2/TRBV6-3
d_call: NA

cdr3_nt: TGTGCCAGCAGTTACACCGGTACCGGGGAGCTGTTTTTT
cdr3_aa: CASSYTGTGELFF
j_call: TRBJ2-2
clone_size: NA
v_call: TRBV6-6
d_call: NA